The entry below describes one T cell receptor beta chain. This entry comes from a study of blood T cell repertoires in COVID-19. Overall study: T cells, B-cell-depleted T cells, or PBMCs supplied cDNA or gDNA.

Germline CDR1 SGDLS, CDR2 YYNGEE. V lost 5 bases and J lost 3, with 11 bases in between. The CDR3 sequence is 13 residues long. Some clones are missing from TCRdb's copy, which holds only in-frame ones; the method was immunoSEQ multiplex PCR. In the table there are 200,000 to 300,000 clones, 89% of which are singletons. Participants had their cohort set by participant-reported clinical history. Sample: PBMCs or T cells enriched from blood (not recorded which). The J gene is TRBJ1-2, the V gene TRBV9; tentative D call: TRBD1 (5 bases). The sequence was obtained from a woman between 25 and 40 years old with acute COVID-19. CDR3 amino acids: CASRDDSDYGYTF. For the CDR3, the DNA is TGTGCCAGCAGAGACGACAGCGACTATGGCTACACCTTC.